The rows below give T cell receptor beta chains drawn from one sample of a study of cytomegalovirus exposure and HLA in healthy donors. Here immunoSEQ multiplex PCR was the method, and the copy in TCRdb shows in-frame clones only, minus some. The sample yields 60,000 to 70,000 clones, 75% to 85% seen once. The specimen was PBMCs. These receptors originate from a man between 18 and 29 years old in good health and CMV-seropositive. CDR3s include the opening cysteine and the closing phenylalanine or tryptophan. The order of the fields is clone size, CDR3 length, D gene, V gene, J gene, CDR3 DNA, CDR3 protein. The D gene is left open where the match is weak. Size tells how often a clone was seen (once, few, many) or the class of an expanded clone, and some rows leave it out.

size: NA; length: 15; D: NA; V: TRBV15; J: TRBJ2-3; DNA: TGTGCCACCAGCAGAGATCTAGAATACACAGATACGCAGTATTTT; CDR3: CATSRDLEYTDTQYF
size: NA; length: 13; D: NA; V: TRBV29-1; J: TRBJ2-7; DNA: TGCAGCGTTGTTAGGACGGGAGACCTCGAGCAGTACTTC; CDR3: CSVVRTGDLEQYF
size: few; length: 12; D: TRBD1; V: TRBV6-6; J: TRBJ2-1; DNA: TGTGCCAGCAGTTACCGGACAGGGGTGAAGTTCTTC; CDR3: CASSYRTGVKFF
size: NA; length: 16; D: TRBD2; V: TRBV30; J: TRBJ2-7; DNA: TGTGCCTGGAGTTCCTACAGTGGCGGGAGGGACCACGAGCAGTACTTC; CDR3: CAWSSYSGGRDHEQYF
size: NA; length: 15; D: TRBD2; V: TRBV6-4; J: TRBJ2-1; DNA: TGTGCCAGCAGTGATTCGGGGACTAGTCAGGGCGAGCAGTTCTTC; CDR3: CASSDSGTSQGEQFF
size: NA; length: 12; D: TRBD1; V: TRBV29-1; J: TRBJ1-2; DNA: TGCAGCGTTGAGGGACAGTACAACGGCTACACCTTC; CDR3: CSVEGQYNGYTF
size: NA; length: 15; D: TRBD1; V: TRBV2; J: TRBJ2-2; DNA: TGTGCCAACTTGACAGGGTCGAACGGCGCCGGGGAGCTGTTTTTT; CDR3: CANLTGSNGAGELFF
size: NA; length: 16; D: TRBD2; V: TRBV2; J: TRBJ2-3; DNA: TGTGCCAGCAGTAGGGGACTAGCGGGAGGGCCAGATACGCAGTATTTT; CDR3: CASSRGLAGGPDTQYF
size: NA; length: 13; D: NA; V: TRBV6-5; J: TRBJ2-4; DNA: TGTGCCAGCAGTTTCGGACTTAAAAACATTCAGTACTTC; CDR3: CASSFGLKNIQYF
size: NA; length: 15; D: TRBD2; V: TRBV9; J: TRBJ2-5; DNA: TGTGCCAGCAGCTTGGGACTAGCGGGGGAAGAGACCCAGTACTTC; CDR3: CASSLGLAGEETQYF
size: once; length: 15; D: TRBD1; V: TRBV6-5; J: TRBJ2-5; DNA: TGTGCCAGCAGCACGATACAGGGGGCCCAAGAGACCCAGTACTTC; CDR3: CASSTIQGAQETQYF
size: once; length: 14; D: NA; V: TRBV13; J: TRBJ2-5; DNA: TGTGCCAGCAGCCTACGGGGGAACCAAGAGACCCAGTACTTC; CDR3: CASSLRGNQETQYF
size: NA; length: 14; D: NA; V: TRBV6-1; J: TRBJ2-2; DNA: TGTGCCAGCAGTGCCGGACGGGGATCCGGGGAGCTGTTTTTT; CDR3: CASSAGRGSGELFF
size: few; length: 16; D: TRBD2; V: TRBV6-1; J: TRBJ2-1; DNA: TGTGCCAGCAGTGAAGGAAGGCCAGCGGGAGCTGATGAGCAGTTCTTC; CDR3: CASSEGRPAGADEQFF
size: NA; length: 15; D: TRBD1; V: TRBV27; J: TRBJ1-5; DNA: TGTGCCAGCAGCCCCGGGACAGGGGGCCGACAGCCCCAGCATTTT; CDR3: CASSPGTGGRQPQHF
size: NA; length: 16; D: TRBD2; V: TRBV9; J: TRBJ2-3; DNA: TGTGCCAGCAGCGTAGAGGCTAGCGGGGGTTGGGATACGCAGTATTTT; CDR3: CASSVEASGGWDTQYF
size: once; length: 16; D: TRBD1; V: TRBV30; J: TRBJ2-1; DNA: TGTGCCTGGAGTCCCCGGACAGGGACCTCCTACAATGAGCAGTTCTTC; CDR3: CAWSPRTGTSYNEQFF
size: once; length: 12; D: NA; V: TRBV5-6; J: TRBJ2-1; DNA: TGTGCCAGCAGCCAGACAATGAATGAGCAGTTCTTC; CDR3: CASSQTMNEQFF
size: NA; length: 13; D: TRBD1; V: TRBV29-1; J: TRBJ1-1; DNA: TGCAGCGCCCCCGGGACAGGGCCCACTGAAGCTTTCTTT; CDR3: CSAPGTGPTEAFF
size: NA; length: 16; D: TRBD1; V: TRBV18; J: TRBJ2-1; DNA: TGTGCCAGCTCACCAGCTCGGGACAGGCCCAACAATGAGCAGTTCTTC; CDR3: CASSPARDRPNNEQFF
size: NA; length: 15; D: NA; V: TRBV14; J: TRBJ1-4; DNA: TGTGCCAGCAGCCAAGACTGGGGGGGAAATGAAAAACTGTTTTTT; CDR3: CASSQDWGGNEKLFF